This record concerns one T cell receptor beta chain sequence. Its antigen is unknown. This CDR3 contains 23 residues. CDR1 and CDR2 (germline): MDHEN, SYDVKM. V was pared by 1 base and J by 7 bases, with 28 bases of the junction left unmatched. Time point noted: blood from clinic visit 5 months post-surgery; TSC patient then seizure free. This entry is derived from a study of brain T cells in children with intractable seizures. Broader study findings: Pre-surgery blood may have been undersampled, hiding some clones. Viral specificity was inferred only from CDR3 similarity; HCMV serostatus was unknown.

Sequencing used immunoSEQ multiplex PCR; TCRdb keeps in-frame clones, though not all of them. The data show 340,000 or so clones, 93% seen once. The chain links TRBV28 to TRBJ2-2; 9 bases align to TRBD2. This clonotype was sampled from a boy younger than two with tuberous sclerosis and intractable seizures. The material was peripheral blood, obtained about 5 months after surgery. DNA for the CDR3: TGTGCCAGCAGTTTATTCGTCCTAATGGGCGGGAGGGCCCGAGGGATTAGCTACGGGGAGCTGTTTTTT. Amino acids: CASSLFVLMGGRARGISYGELFF.